This section outlines one T cell receptor beta chain sequence together with its context. No antigen is known for it. This entry belongs to a study of T-cell reconstitution after alpha-beta-depleted transplantation in children. Trimming cost V 4 bases and J 5 bases, with 14 bases left between them. Germline assignment: CDR1 SQVTM and CDR2 ANQGSEA. The CDR3 is 14 residues long. General observations from the study: Several hundred rapidly expanded clones from non-depleted graft cells reportedly supplied alpha-beta T cells about two months post-transplant. At the one-year point after transplant, T-cell counts and TCRbeta diversity were found to come mostly from T cells that had been newly produced. The high TCRbeta diversity at day 60 in some patients came from surviving recipient T cells and thymic progenitors.

It was with unique molecular identifiers that the TCRbeta library was prepared. TCRdb re-called the PCR reads through MiXCR, storing one row per CDR3 protein. The sample yields a few hundred thousand distinct CDR3 sequences, 16% seen once. The chain joins TRBV29-1 to TRBJ2-2; a possible D gene is TRBD1 (5 bases). The sequencing used PBMCs, mostly from graft donor cells, collected 360 days after TCRalphabeta/CD19-depleted stem cell transplant. The sequence came from a boy under two years old who had a stem cell transplant for Wiskott-Aldrich syndrome, so the T cells may come from the graft donor. CDR3 sequence: CSVGQGLGTGELFF. The CDR3 bases are TGCAGCGTTGGTCAGGGCTTGGGGACCGGGGAGCTGTTTTTT.